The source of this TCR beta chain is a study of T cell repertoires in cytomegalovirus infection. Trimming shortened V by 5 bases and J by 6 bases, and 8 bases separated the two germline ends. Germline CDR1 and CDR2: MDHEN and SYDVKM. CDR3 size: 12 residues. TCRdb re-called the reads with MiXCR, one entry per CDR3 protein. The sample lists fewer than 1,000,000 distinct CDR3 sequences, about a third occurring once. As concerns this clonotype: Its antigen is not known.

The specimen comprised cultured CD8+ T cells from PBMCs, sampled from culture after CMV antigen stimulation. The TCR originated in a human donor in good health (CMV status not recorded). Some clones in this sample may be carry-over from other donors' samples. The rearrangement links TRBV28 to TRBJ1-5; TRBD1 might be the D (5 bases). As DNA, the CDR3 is TGTGCCAGCAGTAAAGGGGTTCAGCCCCAGCATTTT. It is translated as CASSKGVQPQHF.